This section outlines one TCR beta chain sequence together with its context. Its antigen is still unknown. Per-base quality was not reported, and no clone a single base away is much larger than it. The record originates from a study of cytomegalovirus exposure and HLA in healthy donors (dated by TCRdb to 2017 to 2019). Study-wide context: According to an earlier analysis of 450 to 650 of the donors, roughly 180 million T cells yielded 100 million or so unique TCR beta sequences and 250 to 350 Gb of sequence data. Of the 398 genotyped donors, approximately 81% were placed in the genetic ancestry cluster associated with self-reported Caucasian donors. Across some 400 genotyped donors of the cohort, an average of roughly 250,000 unique TCR beta nucleotide sequences per donor were sequenced, and approximately 17% of those sequences were non-productive. Approximately 300 gigabases of sequencing data and tens of millions of unique TCR sequences made up an early release that covered several hundred HLA-typed donors. A later genetic analysis used genome-wide SNP genotypes for about 55% of the 666 donors, treating that subset as a discovery cohort. Roughly 5 DR-DQ haplotypes were handled as single units for association and clustering, since linkage in the cohort was strong. Typing coverage differed by locus: A, B, C, DRB1 and DQB1 were typed in about 629-630 donors, DQA1 in around 500, DPA1 in 600 to 610, and DPB1 in 450 to 490. A separate validation cohort of approximately 130 different subjects was used in addition to the roughly 720-subject first cohort. In a later analysis, previously published TCR beta repertoires from several hundred donors were re-analyzed and high-resolution HLA genotyping was added so that TCR occurrence patterns could be studied. The T cell repertoires of under 700 subjects were profiled by immunosequencing and related to cytomegalovirus serostatus. Rather than using new phenotypic data, the later analysis identified candidate immune exposures from TCR beta sequences and from how often those sequences occurred across donors. The study aimed to test whether cataloging public T cell receptors could reveal signatures of past pathogen exposure. Class I and class II HLA loci were covered by the typing at four-digit resolution. Donor age, sex, ethnicity and CMV serostatus were compiled together with the repertoire data. An earlier analysis of 500 to 650 of the donors applied high-throughput TCR beta sequencing to assess whether each TCR beta V gene segment acted as functional or pseudogenic. All discovery cohort repertoires had been generated using a single sequencing platform. To predict cytomegalovirus infection status, the study brought together high-throughput TCR immunosequencing, statistical association of individual TCRs with disease status, and machine learning.

Paper-wide results and their limitations: In a later analysis, several top co-occurrence clusters were reported to appear linked to parvovirus B19, influenza, CMV and Epstein-Barr virus. Because counts were too low, roughly 16 rarely observed V segments, including chromosome 9 orphons, were excluded from the earlier analysis of 500 to 700 of the donors. A few of the identified cytomegalovirus-associated TCR beta chains were confirmed in vitro to be specific for cytomegalovirus antigens. A total of 150 to 200 TCR beta chains were listed by the study as associated with cytomegalovirus. HLA typing was unavailable for some donors at each locus, so association tests used only the typed subset. A later analysis found that most CMV-associated TCR beta chains appeared HLA-restricted, with HLA associations seemingly driven largely by CMV exposure. In this cohort, only TCR beta chains were sequenced, and detectable features were limited by the absence of alpha or paired-chain data. In both the original and validation cohorts, the classifier was reported to diagnose cytomegalovirus status with high specificity and sensitivity. In a later analysis, HLA-associated TCR beta chains were found to be more clonally expanded and to have lower generation probabilities than equally common non-associated chains. The authors suggested that the approach could potentially be generalized to other disease states and immunological phenotypes. Linkage disequilibrium might explain the correlated functional status among segregating V segments, but an unknown experimental factor could not be excluded. In a later analysis, TCR association rates were found to vary across HLA loci, with the most associated TCRs seen for DRB1 alleles and the fewest for HLA-C alleles. While some public TCRs were present in many individuals, most TCR sequences turned up only very rarely across donors. A cluster of highly shared sequence variants was judged likely to be a technical artifact of the sequencing pipeline. The presence/absence analyses assumed that sequencing depth was roughly uniform across donors, and that assumption may not be true. Because the 87-base-pair reads could not distinguish some IMGT-functional V segments, including TRBV6-2 and TRBV6-3, those segments were excluded. A later genetic analysis reported fewer N-insertions in productive TCRs among donors in an Asian-associated ancestry cluster than the roughly 620-donor mean. A further reported finding was that TCR beta sequences accurately predicted the HLA-A and HLA-B alleles for most subjects in the first cohort. For the cohort, immune exposure information was limited to CMV serostatus. An association between a missense DCLRE1C variant and V-gene and J-gene trimming of TCR beta chains was found in a later genetic analysis and replicated in an independent cohort. Assigning TCR associations to individual alleles was difficult when HLA alleles, especially DR and DQ, strongly co-occurred. Broadly in line with IMGT annotations, most TCR beta V segments showed up in productive rearrangements about 87% or about 30% of the time in an earlier analysis of some 590 of the donors. Specific HLA alleles were associated with 15,000 to 20,000 TCR beta sequences at a false discovery rate of 0.05 in a later analysis.

The method was the immunoSEQ multiplex PCR assay. The multiplex PCR relied on a mix of 60 forward primers for TCR Vbeta segments and 13 reverse primers for TCR Jbeta segments. A multiplex PCR assay on genomic DNA amplified the CDR3 region of rearranged TCR beta genes. Amplified TCR beta libraries were sequenced as 87-base-pair reads on the Illumina HiSeq System. The original pipeline was this. A later analysis counted about 76 million unique TCR beta chains across the 666 repertoires, and 9.5 million to 11 million of these chains were shared by at least two donors. A nearest-neighbor algorithm error-corrected the raw reads and collapsed the reads into unique sequences, merging closely related sequences to remove PCR and sequencing errors. Alignment of CDR3 sequences to IMGT reference sequences was used to assign V, D and J gene segments. For a sequence to be retained, a match of at least six nucleotides to both a V gene segment and a J gene segment was required. Rearrangements were called productive when the CDR3 lacked stop codons and stayed in frame with V and J; all others were non-productive. CDR3 was defined according to IMGT convention as the region running from the second conserved V-encoded cysteine to the conserved J-encoded phenylalanine. Sequences without an unambiguous match to a single V gene segment were excluded from the earlier analysis of 450 to 750 of the donors. An earlier analysis of a few hundred of the donors classified V segments as functional when productive rearrangements were above 56.7% and as segregating when the standard deviation between donors was above 5%. A statistical classification framework was built for diagnosing cytomegalovirus status from the catalog of TCR beta chain sequences. V and J gene assignment, in a later analysis, came from comparing TCR nucleotide sequences with IMGT/GENE-DB human TR gene sequences. In a later analysis, CDR3 sequences and most-parsimonious VDJ recombination scenarios were assigned using the TCRdist pipeline. In a later analysis, each TCR beta chain was defined by its CDR3 amino acid sequence together with its V-gene family, and reads lacking a unique V-gene family were excluded. As a way to deal with suspected cross-contamination and a sequencing artifact, a later analysis dropped roughly 620 nucleotide sequences that were highly shared and had low generation probability. In a later analysis, a clonal expansion index for each public chain was calculated from normalized within-repertoire ranks of inferred template counts. In a later analysis, generation probabilities were computed using a VDJ recombination model fitted to out-of-frame rearrangements, and the results were checked against IGoR. In a later analysis, TCR-TCR, TCR-HLA and TCR-CMV co-occurrence was scored with hypergeometric tests, and a repertoire-size bias correction was applied to TCR pairs. In a later analysis, false discovery rates were estimated by permuting HLA or CMV assignments 20 times. In a later analysis, co-occurring TCRs were grouped using DBSCAN, and TCRdist sequence similarity was added for clustering within HLA-allele-positive subsets. Co-occurrence clustering excluded repertoires with fewer than 30,000 or more than 120,000 public chains, plus five with anomalous nucleotide sharing. TCRdb re-hosts the immuneACCESS table, in-frame sequences only. Its copies lack some clones; in the studies checked, an unresolved V gene accounts for under half of them, and the cause for the rest is not known. D and trimming were read from the DNA, whereas the V and J calls and clone size are those reported in that table. Here the sample has around 100,000 clones; over 70% occur a single time. The ten top clones hold approximately 3.8% of the sample.

The cohort was made up of hundreds of healthy bone marrow donors. All cohort members were sampled while nominally healthy, although unrecorded immune exposures were likely present. The donor was CMV seropositive and was included in the group of 250 to 350 seropositive cohort members. A peripheral blood sample was provided by each donor, and peripheral blood mononuclear cells were used for TCR beta sequencing. Genomic DNA extraction from the blood cell samples was performed with the Qiagen DNeasy Blood Extraction Kit. The CDR3 covers 14 residues, taking in both the cysteine and the phenylalanine. Kept here is only the CDR3 DNA, which spans 42 bases and is read in frame from base 1. For CDR1 and CDR2, the germline V gene (reference sequence) lists SGHNT and YYREEE. At the junction V is shortened by 3 bases and J by 4 bases, with 10 bases in between.

This TCR came from a man aged 50 to 60 in good health and CMV-seropositive. Sequencing was performed on PBMCs. The rearranged segments are TRBV5-4 and TRBJ1-4; a tentative D match to TRBD1 spans 5 bases. DNA sequence: TGTGCCAGCAGCTCGGGACTGATTAATGAAAAACTGTTTTTT. The encoded protein is CASSSGLINEKLFF.